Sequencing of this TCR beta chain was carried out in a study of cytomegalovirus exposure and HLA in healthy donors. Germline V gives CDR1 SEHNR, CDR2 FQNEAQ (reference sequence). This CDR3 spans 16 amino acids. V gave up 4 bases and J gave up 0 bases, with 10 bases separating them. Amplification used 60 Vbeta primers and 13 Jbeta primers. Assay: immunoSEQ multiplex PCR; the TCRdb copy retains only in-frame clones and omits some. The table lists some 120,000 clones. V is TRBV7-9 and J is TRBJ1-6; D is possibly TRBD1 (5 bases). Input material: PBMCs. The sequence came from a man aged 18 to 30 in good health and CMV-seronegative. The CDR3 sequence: CASSSDTSSYNSPLHF. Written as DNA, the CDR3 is TGTGCCAGCAGCTCGGACACGAGCTCCTATAATTCACCCCTCCACTTT. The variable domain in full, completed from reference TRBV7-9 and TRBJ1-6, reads DTGVSQNPRHKITKRGQNVTFRCDPISEHNRLYWYRQTLGQGPEFLTYFQNEAQLEKSRLLSDRFSAERPKGSFSTLEIQRTEQGDSAMYLCASSSDTSSYNSPLHFGNGTRLTVT.